These 22 T cell receptor beta chains originate from one sample sequenced in a study of shared clonotypes between healthy human individuals. CD45RO negativity and positive selection for CCR7 defined naive CD8 cells, a population that excluded terminally differentiated effector memory CD45RA+ cells. The assay was immunoSEQ multiplex PCR, and TCRdb's table has in-frame clones only and misses some. The data contain roughly 770,000 clones, around 96% of them singletons. The sequencing input was naive CD8+ T cells sorted from blood. The receptors were sampled from a man aged 30 to 45 in good health.

This clone was counted a single time. The chain links TRBV5-1 to TRBJ2-3; 9 bases map to TRBD2. This CDR3 has 15 residues. With V trimmed by 3 bases and J by 6 bases, 8 bases remained unmatched. The germline V gene has CDR1 SGHRS and CDR2 YFSETQ. This chain's CDR3 is CASSSLAGELDTQYF. For the CDR3, the DNA is TGCGCCAGCAGCTCTTTAGCGGGAGAGTTGGATACGCAGTATTTT.

This chain uses TRBV2 with TRBJ2-7; D may be TRBD1 (6 bases). Germline CDR1 is SNHLY and CDR2 is FYNNEI. Trimming took off 6 bases at V and 3 bases at J, with 9 bases between the two ends. The CDR3 is made up of 12 amino acids. CDR3 loop: CASRWTDYEQYF. In DNA form, the CDR3 reads TGTGCCAGCAGATGGACAGACTACGAGCAGTACTTC. The whole variable domain, remainder taken from reference TRBV2 and TRBJ2-7, is EPEVTQTPSHQVTQMGQEVILRCVPISNHLYFYWYRQILGQKVEFLVSFYNNEISEKSEIFDDQFSVERPDGSNFTLKIRSTKLEDSAMYFCASRWTDYEQYFGPGTRLTVT.

J is TRBJ1-2 and V is TRBV4-1; D may be TRBD1 (6 bases). Per germline, CDR1 MGHRA and CDR2 YSYEKL. The CDR3 consists of 15 residues. The V gene lost 0 bases and the J gene lost 4 bases, with 12 bases spanning the gap. The CDR3 DNA reads as TGCGCCAGCAGCCAAGATGGGGGGCTGGGCTATGGCTACACCTTC. Residues: CASSQDGGLGYGYTF.

The genes are TRBV13 and TRBJ1-1; tentative D call: TRBD1 (6 bases). Between the trimmed V and J ends, which lost 0 bases and 8 bases, there was a span of 10 bases. Germline V gene lookup returns CDR1 PRHDT and CDR2 FYEKMQ (reference sequence). The CDR3 has 13 amino acids. The CDR3 DNA is TGTGCCAGCAGCTTAGGACAGGGCAAAGAAGCTTTCTTT. Residues: CASSLGQGKEAFF.

Comments on this clone: This specimen includes other DNA sequences encoding the same CDR3. The V and J genes are TRBV28 and TRBJ2-3; 8 positions match TRBD2. CDR3 length: 14 residues. Germline values: CDR1 MDHEN, CDR2 SYDVKM. The J segment lost 2 bases and the V segment lost 5 bases, leaving 3 bases of the junction unmatched. CDR3 in DNA: TGTGCCAGCAGTCTTAGCGGGGTCACAGATACGCAGTATTTT. Its translation: CASSLSGVTDTQYF. The variable domain in full, completed from reference TRBV28 and TRBJ2-3, reads DVKVTQSSRYLVKRTGEKVFLECVQDMDHENMFWYRQDPGLGLRLIYFSYDVKMKEKGDIPEGYSVSREKKERFSLILESASTNQTSMYLCASSLSGVTDTQYFGPGTRLTVL.

The chain recombines TRBV9 with TRBJ2-7; D may be TRBD1 (5 bases). V dropped 4 bases and J dropped 3 bases, with 20 bases sitting between them. This CDR3 spans 16 amino acids. CDR1 and CDR2 (germline): SGDLS, YYNGEE. The CDR3 protein is CASSLGGASVFYEQYF. The CDR3, as DNA: TGTGCCAGCAGCCTGGGTGGGGCGTCTGTATTCTACGAGCAGTACTTC.

The V and J genes are TRBV29-1 and TRBJ2-1; D call uncertain. Per the germline V gene, CDR1 is SQVTM and CDR2 is ANQGSEA. The CDR3 totals 14 residues. With 1 base removed from V and 0 bases from J, the gap between germline ends came to 7 bases. CDR3 loop: CSVEAESSYNEQFF. The DNA for the CDR3 is TGCAGCGTTGAAGCGGAAAGCTCCTACAATGAGCAGTTCTTC.

The V call is TRBV4-1, the J call TRBJ2-7; no firm D call. Trimming left V 3 bases short and J 6 bases short, with 15 bases between. Germline CDR1 is MGHRA and CDR2 is YSYEKL. The CDR3 runs to 14 residues. The CDR3, as DNA: TGCGCCAGCAGCCAGGCCCTTAATTTAGGCGAGCAGTACTTC. Protein: CASSQALNLGEQYF.

Concerning this clone itself: At the DNA level, this CDR3 is encoded by other sequences in the same sample as well. The V gene is TRBV11-2, the J gene TRBJ2-7; D is uncertain. The CDR3 runs 13 residues. Trimming stripped 1 base from V and 3 bases from J, with 7 bases between. Germline lookup yields CDR1 SGHAT and CDR2 FQNNGV. CDR3 loop: CASSLGLGYEQYF. DNA for the CDR3: TGTGCCAGCAGCTTAGGTCTAGGCTACGAGCAGTACTTC.

The chain combines TRBV4-1 with TRBJ2-7; tentative D call: TRBD2 (6 bases). The CDR3 has 15 amino acids. CDR1 and CDR2 (germline): MGHRA, YSYEKL. V was shortened by 1 base and J by 2 bases, with 12 bases between the two germline ends. Here the CDR3 reads CASSQGPREPYEQYF. CDR3 nucleotide sequence: TGCGCCAGCAGCCAAGGCCCTCGGGAGCCCTACGAGCAGTACTTC.

This chain joins TRBV7-9 and TRBJ2-5, with D tentatively TRBD1 (6 bases). The CDR3 has 13 amino acids. The germline V gene encodes CDR1 SEHNR and CDR2 FQNEAQ (reference sequence). The ends were cut back, 2 bases at V and 4 bases at J, with 8 bases in the middle. CDR3 sequence (DNA): TGTGCCAGCAGCTTATCAGGGGCAGAGACCCAGTACTTC. It yields the protein CASSLSGAETQYF.

This clone was seen once. V usage is TRBV7-9 and J usage is TRBJ1-2; D ambiguous. CDR1 is SEHNR and CDR2 is FQNEAQ in the germline V gene (reference sequence). The ends were cut back, 9 bases at V and 2 bases at J, with 10 bases in the middle. The CDR3 runs 12 residues. Here the CDR3 reads CASEVENYGYTF. As DNA, the CDR3 is TGTGCCAGTGAGGTAGAAAACTATGGCTACACCTTC. The variable domain in full, completed from reference TRBV7-9 and TRBJ1-2, reads DTGVSQNPRHKITKRGQNVTFRCDPISEHNRLYWYRQTLGQGPEFLTYFQNEAQLEKSRLLSDRFSAERPKGSFSTLEIQRTEQGDSAMYLCASEVENYGYTFGSGTRLTVV.

The count of this clone is one. The CDR3 region has the DNA TGTGCCAGCAGTAGCCGGGACGGGACCTACGAGCAGTACTTC. Protein sequence: CASSSRDGTYEQYF. The J gene is TRBJ2-7, the V gene TRBV6-1, with D perhaps given as TRBD1 or TRBD2 (5 bases each). CDR3 length equals 14 residues. Trimming cost V 5 bases and J 2 bases, with 13 bases left between them. Germline CDR1 is MNHNS and CDR2 is SASEGT.

The V gene is TRBV7-3, the J gene TRBJ2-1; 12 nucleotides agree with TRBD2. Germline loops: CDR1 SGHTA, CDR2 FQGTGA. The CDR3 loop spans 16 amino acids. Trimming took 5 bases from V and 2 from J; bases not matched to a gene: 4. CDR3 residues: CASSTGLAGPYNEQFF. The CDR3 coding sequence is TGTGCCAGCAGCACCGGACTAGCGGGACCCTACAATGAGCAGTTCTTC.

The gene calls are TRBV29-1 and TRBJ2-7; TRBD2 might be the D (5 bases). The CDR3 contains 13 residues. Germline CDR1 SQVTM, CDR2 ANQGSEA. V dropped 7 bases and J dropped 2 bases, with 15 bases sitting between them. CDR3 nucleotide sequence: TGCAGCGCCCGCTCGACTAATACCTACGAGCAGTACTTC. It is translated as CSARSTNTYEQYF.

This chain joins TRBV27 and TRBJ2-7; the match to TRBD1 covers 7 bases. The germline gives CDR1 MNHEY, CDR2 SMNVEV (reference sequence). The length of the CDR3 is 14 residues. J was trimmed by 2 bases and V by 6 bases; bases with no gene match: 7. DNA for the CDR3: TGTGCCAGCAGCCCATCCGGGACAGCCTACGAGCAGTACTTC. Translating gives CASSPSGTAYEQYF.

This rearrangement joins TRBV11-2 to TRBJ2-7; no clear D. Germline V gene sequence: CDR1 SGHAT, CDR2 FQNNGV. The CDR3 has 12 residues. V lost 5 bases and J lost 4, with 9 bases in between. CDR3 region: CASSPTGYEQYF. CDR3 DNA: TGTGCCAGCAGCCCAACCGGGTACGAGCAGTACTTC.

The table lists this clone with a count of one. The chain combines TRBV5-4 with TRBJ2-7; TRBD1 matches 10 bases. The CDR3 covers 14 residues. From germline, CDR1 is SGHNT and CDR2 YYREEE (reference sequence). The V and J ends lost 4 bases and 3 bases, in that order; junction bases with no gene match: 4. The CDR3 nucleotides read TGTGCCAGCAGCGACTGGACAGGGGGCTACGAGCAGTACTTC. Protein sequence: CASSDWTGGYEQYF.

This clone has only one observation. The genes are TRBV19 and TRBJ2-7; D may be TRBD1 (6 bases). The CDR3 is 13 residues long. V was clipped by 5 bases and J by 3 bases, with 11 bases between them. Germline values: CDR1 LNHDA, CDR2 SQIVND (reference sequence). The CDR3 bases are TGTGCCAGTAGTTACAGGGTAAACTACGAGCAGTACTTC. It encodes CASSYRVNYEQYF.

This rearrangement joins TRBV4-1 to TRBJ2-7; TRBD2 aligns across 10 bases. This CDR3 spans 17 amino acids. CDR1 MGHRA and CDR2 YSYEKL come from the germline V gene. The trim removed 2 bases at V and 5 bases at J, leaving 12 bases unmatched. CDR3 in DNA: TGCGCCAGCAGCCAACCAGGACTAGCGGAATTGATCCACGAGCAGTACTTC. This sequence encodes CASSQPGLAELIHEQYF.

This chain's CDR3 is CASSLNRGLAGEGNEQFF. The CDR3 DNA reads as TGTGCCAGCAGCTTAAACAGGGGACTAGCGGGAGAGGGTAATGAGCAGTTCTTC. This rearrangement joins TRBV7-2 to TRBJ2-1; 14 bases are shared with TRBD2. The J segment lost 7 bases and the V segment lost 2 bases, leaving 10 bases of the junction unmatched. The CDR3 totals 18 residues. Germline-derived CDR1 and CDR2 are SGHTA and FQGNSA.

J is TRBJ1-3 and V is TRBV29-1, with a possible D match to TRBD1 (6 bases). With 6 bases removed from V and 2 bases from J, the gap between germline ends came to 11 bases. CDR1 and CDR2 (germline): SQVTM, ANQGSEA. This CDR3 comprises 13 residues. CDR3 bases: TGCAGCGTACAGGGACATACTGGAAACACCATATATTTT. Its translation: CSVQGHTGNTIYF.